The sequence of this TCR beta chain was determined in a study of OX40 agonist ivuxolimab in advanced cancers. Study observations and caveats: Average numbers of expanded clones were greater in CD8+ T cells than in CD4+. Clonal expansion from baseline to week 6 occurred in both CD4+ and CD8+ T cells.

Profiling relied on immunoSEQ multiplex PCR, and the TCRdb table lists in-frame clones only, not all of them. Here the sample spans approximately 99,000 clones, around 85% being singletons. On this clone itself: Its antigen is not identified.

The sample here was CD4+ or CD8+ T cells sorted from blood, taken in a trial of the OX40 agonist ivuxolimab. The clonotype originates from an adult with an advanced solid tumor such as melanoma, head and neck, liver or kidney cancer.

The CDR3 is CASSPVTGWSGEQYF. The CDR3 DNA reads as TGTGCCAGCAGCCCTGTTACAGGGTGGTCCGGCGAGCAGTACTTC. The rearrangement uses TRBV11-1 and TRBJ2-7; tentative D call: TRBD1 (6 bases). There are 15 residues in the CDR3. Trimming removed 5 bases at V and 6 bases at J, with 20 bases between. The V gene's germline CDR1 is SGHAT and CDR2 FQDESV (reference sequence).